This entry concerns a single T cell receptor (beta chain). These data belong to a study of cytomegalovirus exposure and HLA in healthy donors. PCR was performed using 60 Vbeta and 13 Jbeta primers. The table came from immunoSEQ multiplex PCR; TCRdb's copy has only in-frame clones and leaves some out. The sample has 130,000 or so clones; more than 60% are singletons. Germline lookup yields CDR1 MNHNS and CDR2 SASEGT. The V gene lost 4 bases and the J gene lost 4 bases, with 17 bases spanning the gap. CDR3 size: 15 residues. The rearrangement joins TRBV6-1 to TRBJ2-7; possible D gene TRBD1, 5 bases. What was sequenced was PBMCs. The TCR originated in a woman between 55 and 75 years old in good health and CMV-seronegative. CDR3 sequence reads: CASSATETVYYEQYF. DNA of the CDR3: TGTGCCAGCAGTGCGACGGAGACAGTATATTACGAGCAGTACTTC.